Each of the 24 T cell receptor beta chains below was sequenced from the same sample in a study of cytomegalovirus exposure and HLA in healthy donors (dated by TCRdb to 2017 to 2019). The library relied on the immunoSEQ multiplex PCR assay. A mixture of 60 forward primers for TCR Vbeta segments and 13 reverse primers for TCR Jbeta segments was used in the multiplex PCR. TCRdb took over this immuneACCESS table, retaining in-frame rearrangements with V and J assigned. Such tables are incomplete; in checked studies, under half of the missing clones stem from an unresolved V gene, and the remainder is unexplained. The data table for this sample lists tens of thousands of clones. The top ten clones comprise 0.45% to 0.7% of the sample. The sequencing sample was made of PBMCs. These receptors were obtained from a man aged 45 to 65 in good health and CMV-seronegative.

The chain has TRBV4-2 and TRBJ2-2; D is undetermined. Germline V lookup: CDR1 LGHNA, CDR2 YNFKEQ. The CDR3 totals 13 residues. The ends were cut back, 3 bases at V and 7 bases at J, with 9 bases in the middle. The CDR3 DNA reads TGTGCCAGCAGCCACCTGGCTGGCGGGGAGCTGTTTTTT. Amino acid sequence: CASSHLAGGELFF.

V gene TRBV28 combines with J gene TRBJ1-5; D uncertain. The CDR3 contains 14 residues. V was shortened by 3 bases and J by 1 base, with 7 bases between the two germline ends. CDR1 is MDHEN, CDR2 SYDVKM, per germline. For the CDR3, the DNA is TGTGCCAGCAGTTTTTGGCAGAGCAATCAGCCCCAGCATTTT. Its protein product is CASSFWQSNQPQHF. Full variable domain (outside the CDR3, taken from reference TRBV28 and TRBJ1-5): DVKVTQSSRYLVKRTGEKVFLECVQDMDHENMFWYRQDPGLGLRLIYFSYDVKMKEKGDIPEGYSVSREKKERFSLILESASTNQTSMYLCASSFWQSNQPQHFGDGTRLSIL.

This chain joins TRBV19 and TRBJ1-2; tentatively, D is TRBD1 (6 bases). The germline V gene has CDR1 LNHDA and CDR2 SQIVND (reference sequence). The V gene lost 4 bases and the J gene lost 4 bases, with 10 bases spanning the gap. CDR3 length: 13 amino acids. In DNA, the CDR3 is TGTGCCAGTAGTAGACAGGCGACCTATGGCTACACCTTC. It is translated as CASSRQATYGYTF.

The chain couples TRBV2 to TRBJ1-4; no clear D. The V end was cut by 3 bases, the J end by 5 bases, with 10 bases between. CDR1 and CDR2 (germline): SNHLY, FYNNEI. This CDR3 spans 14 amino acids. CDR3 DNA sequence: TGTGCCAGCAGTGAGACCGGCGGGAATGAAAAACTGTTTTTT. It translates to CASSETGGNEKLFF.

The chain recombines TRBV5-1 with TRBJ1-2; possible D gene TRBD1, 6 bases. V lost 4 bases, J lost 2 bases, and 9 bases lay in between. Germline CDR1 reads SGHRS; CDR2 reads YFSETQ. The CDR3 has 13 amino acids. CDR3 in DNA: TGCGCCAGCAGCGTCAGGGGAAACTATGGCTACACCTTC. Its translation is CASSVRGNYGYTF.

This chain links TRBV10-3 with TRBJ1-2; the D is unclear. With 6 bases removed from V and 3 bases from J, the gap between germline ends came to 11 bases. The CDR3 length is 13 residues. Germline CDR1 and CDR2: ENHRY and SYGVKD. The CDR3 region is CAIRPDTYYGYTF. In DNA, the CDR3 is TGTGCCATCAGGCCTGACACTTACTATGGCTACACCTTC.

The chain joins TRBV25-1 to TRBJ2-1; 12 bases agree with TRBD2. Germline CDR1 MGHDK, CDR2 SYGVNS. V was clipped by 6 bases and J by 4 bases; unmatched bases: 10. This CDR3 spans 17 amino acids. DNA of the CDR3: TGTGCCAGCAGAAAAAAACAGGGACTAGCGGGTTACAATGAGCAGTTCTTC. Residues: CASRKKQGLAGYNEQFF.

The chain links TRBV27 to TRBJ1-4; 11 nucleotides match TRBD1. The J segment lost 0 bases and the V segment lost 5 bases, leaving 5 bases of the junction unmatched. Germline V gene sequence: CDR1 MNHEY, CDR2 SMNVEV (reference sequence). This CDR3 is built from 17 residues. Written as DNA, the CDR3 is TGTGCCAGCAGTCGCCGGGACAGGGGGGCAACTAATGAAAAACTGTTTTTT. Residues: CASSRRDRGATNEKLFF.

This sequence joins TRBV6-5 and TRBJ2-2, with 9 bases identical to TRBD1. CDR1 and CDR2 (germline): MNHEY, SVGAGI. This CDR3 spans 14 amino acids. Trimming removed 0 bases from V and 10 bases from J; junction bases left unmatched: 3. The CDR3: CASSYSTGGPELFF. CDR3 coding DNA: TGTGCCAGCAGTTACTCAACAGGGGGCCCGGAGCTGTTTTTT.

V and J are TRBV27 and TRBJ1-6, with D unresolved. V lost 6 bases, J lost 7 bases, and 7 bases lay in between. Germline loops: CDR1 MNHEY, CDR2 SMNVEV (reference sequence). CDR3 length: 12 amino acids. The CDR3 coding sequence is TGTGCCAGCAGCTTTATCAATTCACCCCTCCACTTT. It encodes CASSFINSPLHF.

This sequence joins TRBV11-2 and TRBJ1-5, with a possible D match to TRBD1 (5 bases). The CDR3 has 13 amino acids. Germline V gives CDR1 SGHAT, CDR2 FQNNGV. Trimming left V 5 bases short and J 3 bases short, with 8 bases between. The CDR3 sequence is CASSLTDNQPQHF. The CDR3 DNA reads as TGTGCCAGCAGCCTGACAGACAATCAGCCCCAGCATTTT.

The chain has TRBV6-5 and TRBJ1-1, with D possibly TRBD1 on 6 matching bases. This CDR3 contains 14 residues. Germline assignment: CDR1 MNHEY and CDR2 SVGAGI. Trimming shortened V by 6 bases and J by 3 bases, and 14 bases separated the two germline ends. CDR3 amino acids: CASRLLGGYTEAFF. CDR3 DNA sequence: TGTGCCAGCAGATTATTAGGGGGTTACACTGAAGCTTTCTTT.

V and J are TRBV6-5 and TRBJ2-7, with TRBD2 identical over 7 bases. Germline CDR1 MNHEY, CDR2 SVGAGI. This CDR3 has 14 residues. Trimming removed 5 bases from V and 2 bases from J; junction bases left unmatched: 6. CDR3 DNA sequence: TGTGCCAGCAGTAAGGGACTAACCACCTACGAGCAGTACTTC. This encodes CASSKGLTTYEQYF.

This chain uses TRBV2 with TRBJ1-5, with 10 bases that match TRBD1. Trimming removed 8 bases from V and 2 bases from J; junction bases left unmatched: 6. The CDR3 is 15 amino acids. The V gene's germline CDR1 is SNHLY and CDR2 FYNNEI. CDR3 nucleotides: TGTGCCAGCGGGGACAGGGGAGGGGGCAATCAGCCCCAGCATTTT. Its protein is CASGDRGGGNQPQHF.

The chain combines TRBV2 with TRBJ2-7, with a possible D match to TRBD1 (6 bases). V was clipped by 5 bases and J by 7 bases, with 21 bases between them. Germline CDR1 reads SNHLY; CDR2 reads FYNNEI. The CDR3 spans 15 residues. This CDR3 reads CASSPTLTGFGEQYF. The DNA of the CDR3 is TGTGCCAGCAGTCCTACCCTAACAGGGTTTGGGGAGCAGTACTTC.

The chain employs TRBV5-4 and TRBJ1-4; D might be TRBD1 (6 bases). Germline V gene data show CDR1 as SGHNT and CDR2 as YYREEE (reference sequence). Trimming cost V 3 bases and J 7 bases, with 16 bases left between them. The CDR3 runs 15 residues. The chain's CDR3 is CASSSFGGRLEKLFF. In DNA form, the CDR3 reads TGTGCCAGCAGCTCGTTCGGGGGGCGCCTTGAAAAACTGTTTTTT.

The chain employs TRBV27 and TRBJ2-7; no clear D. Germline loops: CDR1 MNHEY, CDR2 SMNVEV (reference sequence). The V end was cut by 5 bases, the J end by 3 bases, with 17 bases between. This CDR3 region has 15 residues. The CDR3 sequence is CASSNRPAEVYEQYF. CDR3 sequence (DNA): TGTGCCAGCAGTAACCGCCCAGCCGAGGTCTACGAGCAGTACTTC.

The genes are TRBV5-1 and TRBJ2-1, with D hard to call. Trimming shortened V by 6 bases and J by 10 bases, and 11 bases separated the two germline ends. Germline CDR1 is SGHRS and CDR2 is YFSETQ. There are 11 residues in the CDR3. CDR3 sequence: CASTSETEQFF. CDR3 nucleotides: TGCGCCAGCACAAGCGAGACCGAGCAGTTCTTC.

CDR3 sequence (DNA): TGCGCCAGTCAGACAGACAACTCTGGAAACACCATATATTTT. As protein: CASQTDNSGNTIYF. The rearrangement uses TRBV5-1 and TRBJ1-3; tentative D call: TRBD1 (5 bases). Germline CDR1 is SGHRS and CDR2 is YFSETQ. There are 14 residues in the CDR3. V was shortened by 8 bases and J by 0 bases, with 12 bases between the two germline ends. Full variable domain (remainder filled in from reference TRBV5-1 and TRBJ1-3): KAGVTQTPRYLIKTRGQQVTLSCSPISGHRSVSWYQQTPGQGLQFLFEYFSETQRNKGNFPGRFSGRQFSNSRSEMNVSTLELGDSALYLCASQTDNSGNTIYFGEGSWLTVV.

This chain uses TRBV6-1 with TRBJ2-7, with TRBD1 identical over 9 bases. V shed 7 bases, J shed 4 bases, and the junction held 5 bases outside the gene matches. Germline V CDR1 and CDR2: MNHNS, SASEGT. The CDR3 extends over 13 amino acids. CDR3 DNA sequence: TGTGCCAGCAAGCCGGGACAGGGTTACGAGCAGTACTTC. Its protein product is CASKPGQGYEQYF.

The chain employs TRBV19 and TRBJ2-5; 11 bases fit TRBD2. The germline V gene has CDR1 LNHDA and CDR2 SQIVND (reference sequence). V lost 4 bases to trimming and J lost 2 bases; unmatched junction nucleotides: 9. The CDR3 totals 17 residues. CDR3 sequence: CASSRTLAGANQETQYF. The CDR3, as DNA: TGTGCCAGTAGTAGGACACTAGCGGGGGCCAATCAAGAGACCCAGTACTTC.

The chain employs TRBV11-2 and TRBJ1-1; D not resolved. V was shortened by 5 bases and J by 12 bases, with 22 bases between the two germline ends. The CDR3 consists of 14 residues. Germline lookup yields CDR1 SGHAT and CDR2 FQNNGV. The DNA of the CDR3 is TGTGCCAGCAGCGTACGACAAACCGGCCCTCTGCCTTTCTTT. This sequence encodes CASSVRQTGPLPFF.

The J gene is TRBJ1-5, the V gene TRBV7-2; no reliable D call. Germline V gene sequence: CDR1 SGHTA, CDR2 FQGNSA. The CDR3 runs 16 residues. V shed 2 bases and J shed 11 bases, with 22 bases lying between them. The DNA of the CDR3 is TGTGCCAGCAGCTTAAGATATGTTGGCCTACCGGGGACCCAGCATTTT. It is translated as CASSLRYVGLPGTQHF. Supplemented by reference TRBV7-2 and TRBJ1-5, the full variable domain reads GAGVSQSPSNKVTEKGKDVELRCDPISGHTALYWYRQSLGQGLEFLIYFQGNSAPDKSGLPSDRFSAERTGGSVSTLTIQRTQQEDSAVYLCASSLRYVGLPGTQHFGDGTRLSIL.

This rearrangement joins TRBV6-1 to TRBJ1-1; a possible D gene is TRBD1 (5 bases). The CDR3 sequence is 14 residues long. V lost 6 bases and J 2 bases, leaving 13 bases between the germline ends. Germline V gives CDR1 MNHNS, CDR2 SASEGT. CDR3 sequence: CASSDERGNTEAFF. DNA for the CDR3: TGTGCCAGCAGCGACGAAAGGGGTAACACTGAAGCTTTCTTT.